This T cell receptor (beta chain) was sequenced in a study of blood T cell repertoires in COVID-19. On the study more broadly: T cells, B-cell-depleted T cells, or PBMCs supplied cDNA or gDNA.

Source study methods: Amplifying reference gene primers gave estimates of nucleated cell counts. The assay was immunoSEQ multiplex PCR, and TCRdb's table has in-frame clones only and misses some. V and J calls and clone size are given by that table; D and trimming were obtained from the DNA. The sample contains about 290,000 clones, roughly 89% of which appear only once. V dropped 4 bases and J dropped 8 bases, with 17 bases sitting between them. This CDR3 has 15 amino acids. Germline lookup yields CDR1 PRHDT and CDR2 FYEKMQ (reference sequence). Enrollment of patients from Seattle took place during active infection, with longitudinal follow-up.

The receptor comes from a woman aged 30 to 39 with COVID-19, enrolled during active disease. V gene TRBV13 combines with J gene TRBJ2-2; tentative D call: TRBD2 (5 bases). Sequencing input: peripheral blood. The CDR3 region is CASSWKVERPGELFF. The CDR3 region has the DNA TGTGCCAGCAGCTGGAAAGTCGAGCGGCCTGGGGAGCTGTTTTTT.